A single T cell receptor beta chain is shown here with its context. As yet, its antigen is unknown. The J segment lost 1 base and the V segment lost 3 bases, leaving 6 bases of the junction unmatched. This CDR3 has 15 amino acids. Germline CDR1 is SEHNR and CDR2 is FQNEAQ (reference sequence). PCR involved 60 Vbeta and 13 Jbeta primers. Generated by immunoSEQ multiplex PCR, the TCRdb table keeps only in-frame clones and is missing some. Of roughly 190,000 clones listed, around 77% are singletons. The sample originates from a study of cytomegalovirus exposure and HLA in healthy donors. Study conclusions and caveats: Later work found that TCR association rates differed between HLA loci; DRB1 had the most and HLA-C the fewest.

The sequenced material came from PBMCs. The sequence came from a female donor in good health and CMV-seronegative. The chain employs TRBV7-9 and TRBJ2-7; 7 positions match TRBD2. The CDR3, as DNA: TGTGCCAGCAGCTTTGGAGCGGGGATTTCCTACGAGCAGTACTTC. Protein: CASSFGAGISYEQYF.